These 14 T cell receptor beta chains came from one sample sequenced in a study of blood T cell repertoires in COVID-19 (dated by TCRdb to the early 2020s). The protocol used for the library was the immunoSEQ multiplex PCR assay. This is the immuneACCESS table as TCRdb keeps it, with only in-frame sequences that have V and J called. A part of the clones is gone; compared with another copy, unresolved V genes explain less than half, and the rest is unexplained. Here the sample has about 42,000 clones; around 88% occur a single time. The ten largest account for approximately 3.3% of the sample. Sample: peripheral blood. These receptors were collected from a human donor in a cohort sampled during active COVID-19.

The V gene is TRBV5-4, the J gene TRBJ2-3; 10 bases fit TRBD2. Trimming took 7 bases from V and 4 from J; bases not matched to a gene: 12. The CDR3 consists of 16 residues. Germline V CDR1 and CDR2: SGHNT, YYREEE (reference sequence). The CDR3 nucleotides read TGTGCCAGCCGCCGACTAGCGGGCGGAGGGGCAGATACGCAGTATTTT. Translation gives CASRRLAGGGADTQYF.

This clone was seen once. This rearrangement joins TRBV2 to TRBJ1-4, with 7 positions matching TRBD1. The junction had 6 bases not matched to a gene; V was cut back by 8 bases and J by 3 bases. Germline assignment: CDR1 SNHLY and CDR2 FYNNEI. This CDR3 has 14 amino acids. CDR3: CASCAGTANEKLFF. In DNA, the CDR3 is TGTGCCAGCTGCGCAGGGACAGCTAATGAAAAACTGTTTTTT.

Only a few counts were recorded for this clone. The CDR3 DNA follows: TGTGCCAGCAGCTACCGGGATAAGTACTACGAGCAGTACTTC. Encoded protein: CASSYRDKYYEQYF. This rearrangement joins TRBV3-1 (or the pseudogene TRBV3-2) to TRBJ2-7, with a possible D match to TRBD2 (5 bases). V lost 5 bases and J lost 3, with 14 bases in between. Germline-derived CDR1 and CDR2 are LGHDT and YNNKEL (reference sequence). This CDR3 has 14 residues.

The chain combines TRBV7-2 with TRBJ1-2, with D unresolved. The CDR3 totals 12 residues. Per the germline V gene, CDR1 is SGHTA and CDR2 is FQGNSA. V lost 1 base to trimming and J lost 8 bases, with 8 bases between them. CDR3 residues: CASSLVARGYTF. The CDR3 DNA sequence: TGTGCCAGCAGCTTAGTGGCGCGGGGCTACACCTTC. Full variable domain (rest looked up from reference TRBV7-2 and TRBJ1-2): GAGVSQSPSNKVTEKGKDVELRCDPISGHTALYWYRQSLGQGLEFLIYFQGNSAPDKSGLPSDRFSAERTGGSVSTLTIQRTQQEDSAVYLCASSLVARGYTFGSGTRLTVV.

V and J are TRBV2 and TRBJ2-3; 8 bases are a match to TRBD2. Germline V gene data show CDR1 as SNHLY and CDR2 as FYNNEI. This CDR3 is 16 amino acids long. V dropped 3 bases and J dropped 2; count of bases not matched to a gene: 7. CDR3: CASSDVQRETTDTQYF. The CDR3 DNA sequence: TGTGCCAGCAGTGACGTTCAGCGGGAGACCACAGATACGCAGTATTTT. The full variable domain, completed using reference TRBV2 and TRBJ2-3, is EPEVTQTPSHQVTQMGQEVILRCVPISNHLYFYWYRQILGQKVEFLVSFYNNEISEKSEIFDDQFSVERPDGSNFTLKIRSTKLEDSAMYFCASSDVQRETTDTQYFGPGTRLTVL.

The chain carries TRBV5-4 and TRBJ1-2, with 8 bases that match TRBD1. The CDR3 has 15 residues. Trimming cost V 0 bases and J 5 bases; bases outside gene matches: 6. The germline CDR1 and CDR2 sequences are SGHNT and YYREEE (reference sequence). The CDR3 is CASSLVKTGDYGYTF. The DNA for the CDR3 is TGTGCCAGCAGCTTGGTGAAGACAGGGGATTATGGCTACACCTTC.

In its sample, this clone was seen a few times. The chain has TRBV6-2 or TRBV6-3 and TRBJ2-7, with 7 bases fitting TRBD2. CDR1 and CDR2 from the germline V gene are MNHEY and SVGEGT. The V and J ends lost 4 bases and 3 bases, in that order; junction bases with no gene match: 12. The CDR3 has 16 amino acids. The CDR3 DNA is TGTGCCAGCAGTTCCGGTAGAGCGGGGTCCTACTACGAGCAGTACTTC. Its protein is CASSSGRAGSYYEQYF.

This sequence joins TRBV3-1 (or the pseudogene TRBV3-2) and TRBJ1-1; D ambiguous. V dropped 0 bases and J dropped 9 bases, with 11 bases sitting between them. The V gene's germline CDR1 is LGHDT and CDR2 YNNKEL (reference sequence). The CDR3 covers 13 residues. DNA of the CDR3: TGTGCCAGCAGCCAAGACATTCCGGGAAAAGCTTTCTTT. The encoded protein is CASSQDIPGKAFF.

This rearrangement joins TRBV19 to TRBJ2-3; possible D gene TRBD2, 6 bases. Trimming shortened V by 7 bases and J by 2 bases, and 13 bases separated the two germline ends. The CDR3 contains 14 residues. CDR1 and CDR2 (germline): LNHDA, SQIVND (reference sequence). As DNA, the CDR3 is TGTGCCAGTAAGGGAGGCATCTACACAGATACGCAGTATTTT. The encoded protein is CASKGGIYTDTQYF.

The rearrangement joins TRBV3-1 (or the pseudogene TRBV3-2) to TRBJ1-1; 10 bases agree with TRBD1. Looked up from germline, CDR1 is LGHDT and CDR2 is YNNKEL (reference sequence). V was pared by 8 bases and J by 5 bases, with 8 bases of the junction left unmatched. This CDR3 spans 14 amino acids. The CDR3 here is CASWDRGRGTEAFF. The CDR3, as DNA: TGTGCCAGCTGGGACAGGGGTAGGGGAACTGAAGCTTTCTTT.

This chain links TRBV30 with TRBJ1-5; D perhaps matches TRBD1 (5 bases). V lost 0 bases and J 4 bases, leaving 19 bases between the germline ends. This CDR3 comprises 17 residues. Germline-derived CDR1 and CDR2 are GTSNPN and SVGIG (reference sequence). CDR3 region: CAWSVTSKGFWNQPQHF. The CDR3 nucleotides are TGTGCCTGGAGTGTAACGTCTAAGGGGTTTTGGAATCAGCCCCAGCATTTT. The full variable domain, completed using reference TRBV30 and TRBJ1-5, is SQTIHQWPATLVQPVGSPLSLECTVEGTSNPNLYWYRQAAGRGLQLLFYSVGIGQISSEVPQNLSASRPQDRQFILSSKKLLLSDSGFYLCAWSVTSKGFWNQPQHFGDGTRLSIL.

The chain is built from TRBV6-1 and TRBJ1-5; D is perhaps TRBD1 (6 bases). This CDR3 has 16 residues. V was cut by 2 bases and J by 2 bases, with 13 bases left in between. Germline V gene lookup returns CDR1 MNHNS and CDR2 SASEGT. The CDR3 DNA is TGTGCCAGCAGTGAATATAGGGGGGGAGGCAATCAGCCCCAGCATTTT. Translation: CASSEYRGGGNQPQHF.

The V and J genes are TRBV19 and TRBJ1-6; D is uncertain. Germline lookup yields CDR1 LNHDA and CDR2 SQIVND (reference sequence). V was pared by 6 bases and J by 5 bases, with 14 bases between. The CDR3 runs 15 residues. The CDR3 bases are TGTGCCAGTAGCACCAACCTGATAGATAATTCACCCCTCCACTTT. Translating gives CASSTNLIDNSPLHF.

This chain uses TRBV19 with TRBJ1-5, with TRBD1 matching over 7 bases. V gave up 5 bases and J gave up 9 bases; unmatched junction bases: 4. The CDR3 consists of 12 residues. CDR1 LNHDA and CDR2 SQIVND come from the germline V gene (reference sequence). CDR3 DNA: TGTGCCAGTAGTGACAGGGAGCTGCCCCAGCATTTT. Its protein is CASSDRELPQHF.